The 5 T cell receptor beta chains below were found in one sample sequenced in a study of cytomegalovirus exposure and HLA in healthy donors. Clones were read by immunoSEQ multiplex PCR, and TCRdb kept only the in-frame ones, dropping some. Here the sample spans approximately 110,000 clones, about nine tenths being singletons. Sequenced material: PBMCs. The receptors originated from a woman aged 18-35 years in good health and CMV-seronegative.

The rearrangement uses TRBV7-2 and TRBJ2-7; TRBD1 agrees at 9 bases. Germline CDR1 is SGHTA and CDR2 is FQGNSA. With 5 bases clipped from V and 2 bases from J, the junction kept 4 bases outside the gene matches. There are 14 residues in the CDR3. CDR3 DNA: TGTGCCAGCAGCCGGCGGACAGGGGCCTACGAGCAGTACTTC. As protein: CASSRRTGAYEQYF.

The V gene is TRBV6-5, the J gene TRBJ2-3, with TRBD2 matching 7 bases. The CDR3 runs to 16 residues. Germline lookup yields CDR1 MNHEY and CDR2 SVGAGI. Trimming took 1 base from V and 6 from J; bases not matched to a gene: 10. CDR3 sequence: CASSYLAGVGRDTQYF. CDR3 coding DNA: TGTGCCAGCAGTTACTTAGCGGGCGTCGGTAGGGATACGCAGTATTTT.

This clone was counted only a few times. The CDR3 sequence: CASSQEGPGIVASPLHF. The DNA for the CDR3 is TGCGCCAGCAGCCAAGAAGGGCCGGGAATAGTAGCCTCACCCCTCCACTTT. V is TRBV4-3 and J is TRBJ1-6, with D unresolved. Trimming stripped 0 bases from V and 10 bases from J, with 19 bases between. This CDR3 contains 17 residues. Germline loops: CDR1 LGHNA, CDR2 YSLEER.

This clone was recorded only once. This chain connects TRBV5-1 to TRBJ1-2; 8 positions match TRBD1. The CDR3 consists of 21 residues. J lost 0 bases, V lost 3 bases, and 22 bases had no gene match. The germline V gene encodes CDR1 SGHRS and CDR2 YFSETQ. CDR3 bases: TGCGCCAGCAGCTCCCGCGGACAGGGACGGCCCCTGGAACCTACTAACTATGGCTACACCTTC. Protein product: CASSSRGQGRPLEPTNYGYTF.

The V and J genes are TRBV7-9 and TRBJ2-7; weak D call: TRBD1 (6 bases). The CDR3 is made up of 16 amino acids. V was shortened by 5 bases and J by 5 bases, with 22 bases between the two germline ends. Germline V gives CDR1 SEHNR, CDR2 FQNEAQ (reference sequence). CDR3 coding DNA: TGTGCCAGCAGCCCACTTATCACCAGGGGCCACGACGAGCAGTACTTC. Its protein is CASSPLITRGHDEQYF.